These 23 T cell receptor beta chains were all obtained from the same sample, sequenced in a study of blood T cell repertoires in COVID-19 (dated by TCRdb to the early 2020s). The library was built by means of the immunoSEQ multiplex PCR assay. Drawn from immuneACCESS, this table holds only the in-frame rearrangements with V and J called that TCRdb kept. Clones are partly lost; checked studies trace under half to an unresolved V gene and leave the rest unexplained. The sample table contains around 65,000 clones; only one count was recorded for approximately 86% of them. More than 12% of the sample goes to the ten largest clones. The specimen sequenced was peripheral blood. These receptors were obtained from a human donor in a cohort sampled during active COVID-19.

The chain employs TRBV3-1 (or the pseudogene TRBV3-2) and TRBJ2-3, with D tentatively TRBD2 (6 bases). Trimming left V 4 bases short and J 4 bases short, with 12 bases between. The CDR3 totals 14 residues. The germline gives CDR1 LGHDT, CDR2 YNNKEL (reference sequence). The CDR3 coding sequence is TGTGCCAGCAGCCCGGGGAGGCCCCCAGATACGCAGTATTTT. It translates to CASSPGRPPDTQYF.

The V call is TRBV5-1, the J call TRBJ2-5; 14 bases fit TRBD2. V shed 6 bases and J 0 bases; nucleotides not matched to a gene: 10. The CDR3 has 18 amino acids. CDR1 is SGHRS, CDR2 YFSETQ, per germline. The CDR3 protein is CASNRGTSGREYQETQYF. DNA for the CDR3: TGCGCCAGCAACCGCGGGACTAGCGGGAGAGAATACCAAGAGACCCAGTACTTC. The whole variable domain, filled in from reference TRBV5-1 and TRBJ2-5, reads KAGVTQTPRYLIKTRGQQVTLSCSPISGHRSVSWYQQTPGQGLQFLFEYFSETQRNKGNFPGRFSGRQFSNSRSEMNVSTLELGDSALYLCASNRGTSGREYQETQYFGPGTRLLVL.

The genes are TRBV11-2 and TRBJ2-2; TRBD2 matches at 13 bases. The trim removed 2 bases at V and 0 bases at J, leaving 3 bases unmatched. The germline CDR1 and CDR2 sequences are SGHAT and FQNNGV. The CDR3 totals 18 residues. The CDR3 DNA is TGTGCCAGCAGCTTAAGACTAGCGGGAGGCCCGAACACCGGGGAGCTGTTTTTT. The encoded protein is CASSLRLAGGPNTGELFF.

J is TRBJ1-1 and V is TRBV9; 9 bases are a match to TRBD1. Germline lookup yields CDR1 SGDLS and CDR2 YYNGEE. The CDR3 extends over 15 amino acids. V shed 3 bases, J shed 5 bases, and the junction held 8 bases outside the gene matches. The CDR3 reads CASSADRGSRTEAFF. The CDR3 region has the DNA TGTGCCAGCAGCGCTGACAGGGGGTCGCGAACTGAAGCTTTCTTT.

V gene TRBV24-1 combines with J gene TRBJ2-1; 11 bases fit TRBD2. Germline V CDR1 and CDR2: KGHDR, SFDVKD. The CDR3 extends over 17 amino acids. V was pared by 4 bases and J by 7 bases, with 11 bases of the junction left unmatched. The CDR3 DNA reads TGTGCCACCAGTGAAGAAATCACTAGCGGGGGAGGGAATGAGCAGTTCTTC. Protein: CATSEEITSGGGNEQFF.

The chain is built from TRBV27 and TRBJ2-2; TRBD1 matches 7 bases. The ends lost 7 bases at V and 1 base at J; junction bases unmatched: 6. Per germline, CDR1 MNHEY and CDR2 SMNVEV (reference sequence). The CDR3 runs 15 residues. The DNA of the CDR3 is TGTGCCAGCAAAATCTGGGACAGGAACACCGGGGAGCTGTTTTTT. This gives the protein CASKIWDRNTGELFF.

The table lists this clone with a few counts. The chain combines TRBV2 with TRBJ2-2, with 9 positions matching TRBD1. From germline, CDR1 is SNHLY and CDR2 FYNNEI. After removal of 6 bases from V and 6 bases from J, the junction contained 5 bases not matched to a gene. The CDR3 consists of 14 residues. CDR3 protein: CASRTGGKAGELFF. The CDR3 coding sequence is TGTGCCAGCAGGACAGGGGGGAAGGCCGGGGAGCTGTTTTTT.

CDR3 loop: CASSEPIGTGANQPQHF. The CDR3 DNA is TGTGCCAGCAGTGAACCCATCGGGACAGGGGCTAATCAGCCCCAGCATTTT. V is TRBV6-1 and J is TRBJ1-5, with 10 bases aligning to TRBD1. V gave up 2 bases and J gave up 4 bases; unmatched junction bases: 8. CDR3 length: 17 amino acids. Per the germline V gene, CDR1 is MNHNS and CDR2 is SASEGT.

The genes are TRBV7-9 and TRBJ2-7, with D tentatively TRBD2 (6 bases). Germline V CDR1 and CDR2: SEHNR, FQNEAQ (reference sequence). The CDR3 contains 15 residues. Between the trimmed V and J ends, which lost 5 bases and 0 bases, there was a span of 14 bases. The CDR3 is CASSPGLLVSYEQYF. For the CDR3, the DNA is TGTGCCAGCAGCCCGGGACTCTTAGTCTCCTACGAGCAGTACTTC. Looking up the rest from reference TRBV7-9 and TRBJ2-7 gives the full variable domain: DTGVSQNPRHKITKRGQNVTFRCDPISEHNRLYWYRQTLGQGPEFLTYFQNEAQLEKSRLLSDRFSAERPKGSFSTLEIQRTEQGDSAMYLCASSPGLLVSYEQYFGPGTRLTVT.

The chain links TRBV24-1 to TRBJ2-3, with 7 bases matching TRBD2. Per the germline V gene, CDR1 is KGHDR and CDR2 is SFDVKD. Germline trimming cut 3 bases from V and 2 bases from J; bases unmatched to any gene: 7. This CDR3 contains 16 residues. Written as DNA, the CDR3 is TGTGCCACCAGTGATGGGGGAGGGGCCTTCACAGATACGCAGTATTTT. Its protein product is CATSDGGGAFTDTQYF.

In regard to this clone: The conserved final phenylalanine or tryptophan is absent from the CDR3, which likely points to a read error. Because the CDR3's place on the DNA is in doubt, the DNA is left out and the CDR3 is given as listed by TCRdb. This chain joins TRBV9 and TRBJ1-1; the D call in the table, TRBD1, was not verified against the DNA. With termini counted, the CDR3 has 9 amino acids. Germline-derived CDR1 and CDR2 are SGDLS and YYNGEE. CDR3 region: CASSVGQIG.

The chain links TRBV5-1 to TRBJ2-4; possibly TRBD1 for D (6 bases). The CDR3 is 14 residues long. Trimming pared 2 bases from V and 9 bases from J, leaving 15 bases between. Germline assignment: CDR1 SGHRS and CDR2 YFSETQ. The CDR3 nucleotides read TGCGCCAGCAGCTTTTCCGGACAGATGGCCATTCAGTACTTC. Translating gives CASSFSGQMAIQYF.

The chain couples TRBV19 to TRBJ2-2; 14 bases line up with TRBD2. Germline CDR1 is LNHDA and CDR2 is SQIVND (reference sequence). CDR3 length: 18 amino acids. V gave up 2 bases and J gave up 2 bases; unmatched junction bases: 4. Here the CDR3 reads CASSIKGTSGGNTGELFF. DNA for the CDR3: TGTGCCAGTAGTATAAAGGGGACTAGCGGGGGAAACACCGGGGAGCTGTTTTTT.

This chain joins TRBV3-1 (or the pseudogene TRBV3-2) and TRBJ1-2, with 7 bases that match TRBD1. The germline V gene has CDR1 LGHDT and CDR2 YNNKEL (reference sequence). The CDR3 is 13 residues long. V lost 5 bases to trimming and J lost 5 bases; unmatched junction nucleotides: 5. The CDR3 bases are TGTGCCAGCAGCTCAGGGACAGCTTATGGCTACACCTTC. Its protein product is CASSSGTAYGYTF.

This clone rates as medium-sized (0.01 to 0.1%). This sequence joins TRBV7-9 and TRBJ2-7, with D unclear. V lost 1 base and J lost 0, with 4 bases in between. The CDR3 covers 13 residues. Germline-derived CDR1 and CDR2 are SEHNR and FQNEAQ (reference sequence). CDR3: CASSLESSYEQYF. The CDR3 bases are TGTGCCAGCAGCTTAGAGAGCTCCTACGAGCAGTACTTC.

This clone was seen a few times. CDR3 residues: CASSPGLAGGTDTQYF. CDR3 nucleotide sequence: TGCGCCAGCAGCCCAGGACTAGCGGGGGGCACAGATACGCAGTATTTT. The rearrangement joins TRBV4-1 to TRBJ2-3, with 13 positions matching TRBD2. The junction had 2 bases not matched to a gene; V was cut back by 4 bases and J by 1 base. The CDR3 loop spans 16 amino acids. Germline V gene lookup returns CDR1 MGHRA and CDR2 YSYEKL.

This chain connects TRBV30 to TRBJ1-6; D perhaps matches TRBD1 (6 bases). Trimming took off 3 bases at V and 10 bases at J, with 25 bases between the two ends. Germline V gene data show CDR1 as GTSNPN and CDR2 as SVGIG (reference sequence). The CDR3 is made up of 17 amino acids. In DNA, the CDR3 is TGTGCCTGGAGGTCTTACCAGACTTACAGGGTGGGGTCACCCCTCCACTTT. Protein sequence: CAWRSYQTYRVGSPLHF.

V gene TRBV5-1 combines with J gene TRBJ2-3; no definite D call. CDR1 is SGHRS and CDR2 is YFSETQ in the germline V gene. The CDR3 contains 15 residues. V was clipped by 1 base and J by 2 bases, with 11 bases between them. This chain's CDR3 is CASSLLGPHTDTQYF. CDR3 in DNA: TGCGCCAGCAGCTTGCTTGGGCCCCACACAGATACGCAGTATTTT. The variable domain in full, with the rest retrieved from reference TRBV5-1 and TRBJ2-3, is KAGVTQTPRYLIKTRGQQVTLSCSPISGHRSVSWYQQTPGQGLQFLFEYFSETQRNKGNFPGRFSGRQFSNSRSEMNVSTLELGDSALYLCASSLLGPHTDTQYFGPGTRLTVL.

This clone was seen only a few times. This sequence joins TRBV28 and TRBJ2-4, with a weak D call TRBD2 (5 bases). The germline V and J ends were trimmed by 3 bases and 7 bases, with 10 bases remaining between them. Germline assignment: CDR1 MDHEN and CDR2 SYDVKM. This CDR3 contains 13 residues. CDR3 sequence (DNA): TGTGCCAGCAGTTTCGTACTAGGGAACATTCAGTACTTC. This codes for CASSFVLGNIQYF.

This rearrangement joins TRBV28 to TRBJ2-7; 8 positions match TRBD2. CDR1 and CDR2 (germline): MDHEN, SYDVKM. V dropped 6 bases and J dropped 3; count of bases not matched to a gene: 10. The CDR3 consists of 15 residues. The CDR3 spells CASSLSGSTHYEQYF. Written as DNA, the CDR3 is TGTGCCAGCAGCCTAAGCGGGAGTACCCACTACGAGCAGTACTTC.

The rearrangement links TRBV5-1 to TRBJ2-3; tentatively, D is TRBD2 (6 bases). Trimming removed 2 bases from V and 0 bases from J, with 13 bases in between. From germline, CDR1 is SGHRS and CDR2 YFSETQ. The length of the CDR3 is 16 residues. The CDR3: CASSLLRGISTDTQYF. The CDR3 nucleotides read TGCGCCAGCAGCTTACTACGGGGGATTAGCACAGATACGCAGTATTTT.

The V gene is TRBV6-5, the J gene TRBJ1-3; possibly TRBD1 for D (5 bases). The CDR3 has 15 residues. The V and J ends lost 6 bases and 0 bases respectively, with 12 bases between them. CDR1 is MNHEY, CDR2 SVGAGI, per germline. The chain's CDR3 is CASSVDRDSGNTIYF. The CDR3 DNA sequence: TGTGCCAGCAGCGTTGACAGAGACTCTGGAAACACCATATATTTT.

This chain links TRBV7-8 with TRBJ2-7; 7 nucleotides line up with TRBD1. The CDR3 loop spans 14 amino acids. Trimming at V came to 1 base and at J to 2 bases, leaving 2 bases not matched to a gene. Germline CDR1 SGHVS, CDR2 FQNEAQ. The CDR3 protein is CASSLGTGTYEQYF. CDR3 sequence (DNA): TGTGCCAGCAGCTTAGGGACAGGTACCTACGAGCAGTACTTC.